Listed below are T cell receptor beta chains from one sample, sequenced in a study of blood T cell repertoires in COVID-19. Libraries were prepared by immunoSEQ multiplex PCR; TCRdb keeps only in-frame clonotypes and omits some of them. The sample includes about 45,000 clones, less than 70% seen only once; the top ten take around 5.9%. Sequenced input: peripheral blood. The receptors stem from a man aged 80 or over with acute or convalescent COVID-19. Both conserved end residues are part of each CDR3.

TRBV7-8 CASSRGQSTNYGYTF
TRBV7-2 CASSLVYASGRFGANVLTF
TRBV30 CAWSIADYEQYF
TRBV19 CASSISERRVLNQPQHF
TRBV4-3 CASSQERIQGVVRNTEAFF
TRBV7-2 CASSRLTGYEQYF
TRBV23-1 CASSQYGLAGGENIQYF
TRBV10-3 CAISDEGGQTDTQYF
TRBV6-1 CASSQDWTDTQYF
TRBV2 CASSRDGGWPQHF
TRBV29-1 CSVTQYRGLNTEAFF
TRBV18 CASSPQDSHEQYF
TRBV27 CASSPTPGTGGPTQETQYF
TRBV4-1 CASSQEGAVSTDTQYF
TRBV15 CATSRLDRDAEAFF
TRBV6-1 CASSAGHGTGSSYEQYF
TRBV19 CASSLTSGGLPCSYNEQFF
TRBV20-1 CSASFRTSGSLGNEQFF
TRBV6-2/TRBV6-3 CASSYWEEKLFF
TRBV7-2 CASSLTGMEKLFF
TRBV9 CASSVDRGSYTDTQYF
TRBV2 CASIGTASF
TRBV18 CASSEQGVRNVVGYTF
TRBV6-4 CASSTERGIGELFF
TRBV27 CASSFMGAGGSDTQYF
TRBV28 CASTKTSGGTDTQYF